The 21 T cell receptor beta chains reported below all come from one sample, sequenced in a study of blood T cell repertoires in COVID-19. Profiled with immunoSEQ multiplex PCR; TCRdb holds only in-frame clones, not every one. This table has over 250,000 clones, about 85% appearing once. The material sequenced was PBMCs or T cells enriched from blood (not recorded which). All receptors come from a woman aged 45-59 years who had recovered from COVID-19.

This chain uses TRBV28 with TRBJ1-1; D might be TRBD1 (6 bases). Germline V CDR1 and CDR2: MDHEN, SYDVKM. The V gene lost 3 bases and the J gene lost 0 bases, with 8 bases spanning the gap. The CDR3 runs 14 residues. CDR3 amino acids: CASSFGGLNTEAFF. The DNA for the CDR3 is TGTGCCAGCAGTTTCGGGGGGCTGAACACTGAAGCTTTCTTT.

The chain has TRBV6-5 and TRBJ1-2, with D possibly TRBD1 on 6 matching bases. Germline loops: CDR1 MNHEY, CDR2 SVGAGI. The CDR3 consists of 13 residues. V lost 6 bases and J lost 5, with 13 bases in between. CDR3 region: CASRVGQIYGYTF. Here the CDR3 DNA reads TGTGCCAGCAGAGTCGGACAGATATATGGCTACACCTTC.

CDR3 DNA sequence: TGTGCCAGCTCACCCCAAGGAGGACAGGGAGGGGAGCAGTACTTC. Amino acid sequence: CASSPQGGQGGEQYF. The chain recombines TRBV18 with TRBJ2-7, with a possible D match to TRBD1 (8 bases). The V gene's germline CDR1 is KGHSH and CDR2 LQKENI. Deletions cut 3 bases from V and 7 bases from J, with 19 bases between. The CDR3 has 15 residues.

This chain connects TRBV19 to TRBJ2-3; TRBD1 is a possible D gene (5 bases). V lost 3 bases and J 1 base, leaving 14 bases between the germline ends. The CDR3 spans 16 residues. From germline, CDR1 is LNHDA and CDR2 SQIVND (reference sequence). The CDR3 coding sequence is TGTGCCAGTAGTATGTTCCGAGACAGCGGCACAGATACGCAGTATTTT. Amino acid sequence: CASSMFRDSGTDTQYF.

The chain uses TRBV12-3 or TRBV12-4 and TRBJ1-5; D call uncertain. Trimming cost V 6 bases and J 4 bases, with 10 bases left between them. The length of the CDR3 is 13 residues. The CDR3 loop reads CASRAEYNQPQHF. The CDR3 nucleotides read TGTGCCAGCAGGGCGGAGTATAATCAGCCCCAGCATTTT.

The J gene is TRBJ2-5, the V gene TRBV9; 9 bases match TRBD1. The CDR3 consists of 16 residues. CDR1 SGDLS and CDR2 YYNGEE come from the germline V gene. V was clipped by 3 bases and J by 5 bases; unmatched bases: 11. CDR3 DNA sequence: TGTGCCAGCAGCGCCGGGACAGGGTCTGGTGTGGAGACCCAGTACTTC. Residues: CASSAGTGSGVETQYF.

The chain combines TRBV30 with TRBJ2-1; weak D call: TRBD2 (6 bases). Germline V gives CDR1 GTSNPN, CDR2 SVGIG (reference sequence). Trimming removed 7 bases at V and 4 bases at J, with 14 bases between. The CDR3 extends over 13 amino acids. The CDR3 region is CAFIADLYNEQFF. The CDR3 DNA is TGTGCCTTTATAGCGGACCTGTACAATGAGCAGTTCTTC.

DNA of the CDR3: TGTGCCAGCAGTTTACGGCTAGTTCCCACAGATACGCAGTATTTT. This encodes CASSLRLVPTDTQYF. This chain connects TRBV28 to TRBJ2-3; no clear D gene. Germline loops: CDR1 MDHEN, CDR2 SYDVKM. The CDR3 runs 15 residues. Trimming took 2 bases from V and 2 from J, leaving 11 bases between them.

V is TRBV4-2 and J is TRBJ1-1; D unresolved. Per the germline V gene, CDR1 is LGHNA and CDR2 is YNFKEQ. Trimming left V 0 bases short and J 0 bases short, with 8 bases between. This CDR3 has 15 amino acids. CDR3 loop: CASSQEVSLNTEAFF. DNA for the CDR3: TGTGCCAGCAGCCAAGAGGTCAGTCTGAACACTGAAGCTTTCTTT.

V and J are TRBV19 and TRBJ2-7; D remains unclear. The CDR3 length is 14 residues. Trimming pared 3 bases from V and 4 bases from J, leaving 13 bases between. The germline V gene has CDR1 LNHDA and CDR2 SQIVND (reference sequence). The CDR3 sequence: CASSMAGYEYEQYF. As DNA, the CDR3 is TGTGCCAGTAGTATGGCAGGCTATGAATACGAGCAGTACTTC.

This clone was counted ten times or more. The J gene is TRBJ1-6, the V gene TRBV30; TRBD1 matches at 7 bases. The CDR3 has 15 amino acids. Trimming removed 0 bases from V and 7 bases from J; junction bases left unmatched: 6. CDR1 and CDR2 from the germline V gene are GTSNPN and SVGIG (reference sequence). DNA for the CDR3: TGTGCCTGGAGTGTTGGGACAGCCTCCAATTCACCCCTCCACTTT. Translating it yields CAWSVGTASNSPLHF.

V usage is TRBV24-1 and J usage is TRBJ2-5; 13 nucleotides line up with TRBD2. The ends lost 5 bases at V and 2 bases at J; junction bases unmatched: 13. This CDR3 has 19 residues. Germline values: CDR1 KGHDR, CDR2 SFDVKD. Here the CDR3 reads CATSGLGTSGKGGQETQYF. DNA for the CDR3: TGTGCCACCAGTGGCTTAGGGACTAGCGGGAAGGGGGGGCAAGAGACCCAGTACTTC.

The chain combines TRBV19 with TRBJ2-5, with D tentatively TRBD1 (7 bases). CDR3 length: 14 amino acids. Between the trimmed V and J ends, which lost 5 bases and 2 bases, there was a span of 12 bases. Germline values: CDR1 LNHDA, CDR2 SQIVND (reference sequence). The CDR3 nucleotides read TGTGCCAGTAGTGCGGGACAGCCGCAAGAGACCCAGTACTTC. Its translation is CASSAGQPQETQYF.

The chain carries TRBV5-1 and TRBJ2-3, with D possibly TRBD1 on 6 matching bases. V dropped 2 bases and J dropped 3 bases, with 13 bases sitting between them. Germline V CDR1 and CDR2: SGHRS, YFSETQ. The CDR3 has 15 residues. CDR3 region: CASSLQGAGTDTQYF. The CDR3 nucleotides are TGCGCCAGCAGCTTACAGGGCGCAGGTACAGATACGCAGTATTTT.

The chain combines TRBV7-2 with TRBJ1-5, with TRBD1 as a possible D gene (5 bases). The CDR3 runs 15 residues. Germline CDR1 reads SGHTA; CDR2 reads FQGNSA. The V gene lost 5 bases and the J gene lost 0 bases, with 11 bases spanning the gap. DNA of the CDR3: TGTGCCAGCAGCCCGACAGTCTATAGCAATCAGCCCCAGCATTTT. Protein sequence: CASSPTVYSNQPQHF.

CDR3 in DNA: TGTGCCAGCAGTCACCGACTAGCGGGAGGGCCTCCTGGCGAGCAGTACTTC. This gives the protein CASSHRLAGGPPGEQYF. The chain joins TRBV27 to TRBJ2-7, with 14 bases fitting TRBD2. This CDR3 spans 17 amino acids. CDR1 is MNHEY, CDR2 SMNVEV, per germline (reference sequence). J was trimmed by 6 bases and V by 5 bases; bases with no gene match: 12.

This clone was observed a single time. The rearrangement links TRBV9 to TRBJ2-7; D is perhaps TRBD1 (5 bases). The CDR3 covers 15 residues. Germline V gene lookup returns CDR1 SGDLS and CDR2 YYNGEE. V lost 4 bases and J lost 0, with 14 bases in between. The CDR3 is CASSPRIQGSYEQYF. CDR3 in DNA: TGTGCCAGCAGCCCGCGGATCCAGGGCTCCTACGAGCAGTACTTC.

The genes are TRBV11-2 and TRBJ1-3; D gene ambiguous. The ends were cut back, 0 bases at V and 0 bases at J, with 9 bases in the middle. Germline CDR1 SGHAT, CDR2 FQNNGV. The CDR3 is 16 amino acids. CDR3 in amino acids: CASSLEVRVSGNTIYF. The CDR3 nucleotides are TGTGCCAGCAGCTTAGAGGTGCGGGTCTCTGGAAACACCATATATTTT.

V usage is TRBV14 and J usage is TRBJ2-6; D possibly corresponds to TRBD1 (6 bases). Per germline, CDR1 SGHDN and CDR2 FVKESK. V lost 5 bases and J lost 0, with 17 bases in between. The CDR3 totals 18 residues. CDR3 sequence: CASSTPGHGFSGANVLTF. CDR3 coding DNA: TGTGCCAGCAGCACGCCGGGACATGGATTCTCTGGGGCCAACGTCCTGACTTTC.

The chain links TRBV6-2 or TRBV6-3 to TRBJ2-7; the match to TRBD1 covers 8 bases. The germline V gene encodes CDR1 MNHEY and CDR2 SVGEGT. This CDR3 comprises 14 residues. V lost 6 bases to trimming and J lost 2 bases; unmatched junction nucleotides: 6. The CDR3 nucleotides read TGTGCCAGCAGCGAGGACAGGGTTGCCTACGAGCAGTACTTC. Its translation is CASSEDRVAYEQYF.

The rearrangement joins TRBV15 to TRBJ1-5, with 8 bases that match TRBD1. The junction had 8 bases not matched to a gene; V was cut back by 3 bases and J by 7 bases. This CDR3 is built from 15 residues. CDR1 and CDR2 (germline): LNHNV, YYDKDF (reference sequence). Here the CDR3 DNA reads TGTGCCACCAGCAGGCAAGCCGACAGGGGACAGCCCCAGCATTTT. This translates into CATSRQADRGQPQHF.